This section outlines one T cell receptor beta chain sequence together with its context. Clones were read by immunoSEQ multiplex PCR, and TCRdb kept only the in-frame ones, dropping some. Here the sample spans tens of thousands of clones, roughly 90% being singletons. The V gene lost 5 bases and the J gene lost 8 bases, with 10 bases spanning the gap. The CDR3 has 12 residues. Looked up from germline, CDR1 is MGHRA and CDR2 is YSYEKL. The sample comes from a study of T cell responses to AZD1222 COVID-19 vaccine. Sequenced here: peripheral blood, sampled 28 days after the second AZD1222 dose. The rearrangement joins TRBV4-1 to TRBJ2-1; perhaps D is TRBD1 or TRBD2 (5 bases each). This sequence was found in an adult who received the AZD1222 COVID-19 vaccine. The DNA for the CDR3 is TGCGCCAGCAGCTCGGGGCGGGATGAGCAGTTCTTC. It codes for CASSSGRDEQFF.